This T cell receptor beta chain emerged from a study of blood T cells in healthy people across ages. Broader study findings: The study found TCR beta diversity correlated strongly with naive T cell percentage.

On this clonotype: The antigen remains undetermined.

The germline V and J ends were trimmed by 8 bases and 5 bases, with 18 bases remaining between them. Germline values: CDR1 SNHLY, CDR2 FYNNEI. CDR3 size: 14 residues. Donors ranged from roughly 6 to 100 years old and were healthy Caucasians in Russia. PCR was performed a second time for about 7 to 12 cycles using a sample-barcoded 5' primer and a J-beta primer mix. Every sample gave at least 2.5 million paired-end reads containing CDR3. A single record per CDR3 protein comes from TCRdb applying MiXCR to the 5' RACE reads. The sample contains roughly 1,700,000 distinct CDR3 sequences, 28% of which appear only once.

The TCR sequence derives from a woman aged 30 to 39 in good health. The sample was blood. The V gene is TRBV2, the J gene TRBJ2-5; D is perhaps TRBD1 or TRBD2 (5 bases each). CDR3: CASQLQGSGETQYF. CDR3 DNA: TGTGCCAGCCAATTGCAGGGTTCGGGGGAGACCCAGTACTTC.